Shown below are 25 T cell receptor beta chains from a single sample sequenced in a study of cytomegalovirus exposure and HLA in healthy donors. PCR was performed using 60 Vbeta and 13 Jbeta primers. Using immunoSEQ multiplex PCR, the repertoire was profiled, and TCRdb retains in-frame clones only, with some absent. Of approximately 160,000 clones in the sample, 75% to 80% were seen once. Sequencing was done on a sample of PBMCs. The source of these receptors is a male donor in good health and CMV-seronegative.

V usage is TRBV5-1 and J usage is TRBJ1-2, with 7 positions matching TRBD1. The germline CDR1 and CDR2 sequences are SGHRS and YFSETQ. J gave up 2 bases and V 4 bases, and 11 bases lay outside the gene matches. The CDR3 extends over 16 amino acids. Here the CDR3 DNA reads TGCGCCAGCAGCCCAACCAGGGCGACAGGGAACTATGGCTACACCTTC. This codes for CASSPTRATGNYGYTF.

The chain uses TRBV27 and TRBJ2-7; 8 bases align to TRBD2. CDR1 is MNHEY and CDR2 is SMNVEV in the germline V gene (reference sequence). This CDR3 is built from 11 residues. Trimming cost V 8 bases and J 6 bases; bases outside gene matches: 3. The chain's CDR3 is CASLRGGEQYF. CDR3 coding DNA: TGTGCCAGCCTCCGGGGGGGCGAGCAGTACTTC.

This rearrangement joins TRBV19 to TRBJ2-2; maybe TRBD2 (6 bases). Germline V gene data show CDR1 as LNHDA and CDR2 as SQIVND (reference sequence). Trimming left V 9 bases short and J 3 bases short, with 11 bases between. This CDR3 region has 13 residues. The chain's CDR3 is CASRDFYTGELFF. The CDR3 DNA is TGTGCCAGCCGGGACTTTTACACCGGGGAGCTGTTTTTT.

The V gene is TRBV9, the J gene TRBJ1-2; D uncertain. Trimming took 0 bases from V and 4 from J, leaving 7 bases between them. This CDR3 is 13 amino acids long. CDR1 is SGDLS and CDR2 is YYNGEE in the germline V gene. The chain's CDR3 is CASSVGSVYGYTF. CDR3 coding DNA: TGTGCCAGCAGCGTAGGCAGTGTCTATGGCTACACCTTC.

The chain recombines TRBV6-5 with TRBJ1-1, with a tentative D call TRBD1 (5 bases). Germline assignment: CDR1 MNHEY and CDR2 SVGAGI. The V and J ends lost 2 bases and 5 bases respectively, with 12 bases between them. This CDR3 contains 14 residues. The CDR3 is CASSYNGARTEAFF. The DNA of the CDR3 is TGTGCCAGCAGTTACAATGGGGCGAGGACTGAAGCTTTCTTT.

The rearrangement uses TRBV9 and TRBJ2-7; 7 bases line up with TRBD2. The CDR3 extends over 14 amino acids. V shed 0 bases, J shed 3 bases, and the junction held 3 bases outside the gene matches. The germline V gene encodes CDR1 SGDLS and CDR2 YYNGEE. CDR3 in amino acids: CASSVVGGSYEQYF. The CDR3 DNA sequence: TGTGCCAGCAGCGTAGTGGGCGGGAGCTACGAGCAGTACTTC.

This clone is a singleton in its sample. The chain has TRBV19 and TRBJ1-5; D is undetermined. Trimming removed 2 bases from V and 3 bases from J, with 8 bases in between. CDR1 is LNHDA and CDR2 is SQIVND in the germline V gene (reference sequence). The CDR3 is 14 amino acids. In DNA form, the CDR3 reads TGTGCCAGTAGTATACCCTTTAACAATCAGCCCCAGCATTTT. This codes for CASSIPFNNQPQHF.

The chain combines TRBV11-2 with TRBJ1-2, with 8 positions matching TRBD1. Trimming cost V 3 bases and J 2 bases; bases outside gene matches: 2. This CDR3 region has 14 residues. The germline gives CDR1 SGHAT, CDR2 FQNNGV. The CDR3 region is CASSLTGENYGYTF. The CDR3 bases are TGTGCCAGCAGCTTGACAGGGGAGAACTATGGCTACACCTTC.

This clone was counted only a few times. This rearrangement joins TRBV9 to TRBJ2-3; D possibly corresponds to TRBD1 (6 bases). Germline CDR1 is SGDLS and CDR2 is YYNGEE. V lost 3 bases to trimming and J lost 1 base, with 6 bases between them. CDR3 length: 13 amino acids. This chain's CDR3 is CASSGTGTDTQYF. The CDR3 region has the DNA TGTGCCAGCAGCGGGACAGGCACAGATACGCAGTATTTT.

This clone was counted once. The V gene is TRBV7-2, the J gene TRBJ2-5, with TRBD2 identical over 13 bases. Gene TRBJ2-7 matches the end of the DNA better, so the J call may be wrong. Germline CDR1 and CDR2: SGHTA and FQGNSA. This CDR3 spans 15 amino acids. CDR3 in DNA: TGTGCCAGCAGCTTAAGAGGACTAGCGGGGGCCGAGCAGTACTTC. Translation: CASSLRGLAGAEQYF.

This clone has a single count. CDR3 nucleotide sequence: TGTGCCAGCAGCTTAGGGGGGGTTAGCGGGTTTAGGCAGTTCTTC. Amino acids: CASSLGGVSGFRQFF. This chain connects TRBV11-2 to TRBJ2-1; the match to TRBD2 covers 7 bases. With 1 base clipped from V and 12 bases from J, the junction kept 12 bases outside the gene matches. The CDR3 covers 15 residues. Germline V gives CDR1 SGHAT, CDR2 FQNNGV.

The chain uses TRBV6-4 and TRBJ2-1; D perhaps matches TRBD2 (6 bases). Germline CDR1 is MRHNA and CDR2 is SNTAGT. V shed 5 bases and J shed 4 bases, with 9 bases lying between them. The CDR3 has 13 amino acids. This CDR3 is CASSPGLYNEQFF. The CDR3, as DNA: TGTGCCAGCAGTCCGGGACTTTACAATGAGCAGTTCTTC.

The DNA of the CDR3 is TGTGCCAGTAGTATAGGTCGCGGGTACTACGAGCAGTACTTC. It encodes CASSIGRGYYEQYF. V gene TRBV19 combines with J gene TRBJ2-7; D might be TRBD2 (5 bases). In germline, CDR1 is LNHDA, CDR2 SQIVND (reference sequence). The CDR3 is 14 amino acids. Trimming removed 1 base from V and 3 bases from J, with 10 bases in between.

As for this clone: One junction end does not reproduce the germline sequence, and a read error may be involved. This chain joins TRBV7-9 and TRBJ2-4; 7 bases fit TRBD1. Germline CDR1 SEHNR, CDR2 FQNEAQ (reference sequence). This CDR3 comprises 18 residues. The CDR3 reads CSSSPPTPGQRAKNIQYF. The CDR3 nucleotides read TGTTCCAGCAGCCCGCCGACCCCGGGACAGAGAGCCAAAAACATTCAGTACTTC.

V and J are TRBV29-1 and TRBJ2-3; 7 bases are a match to TRBD1. The germline V gene has CDR1 SQVTM and CDR2 ANQGSEA. Losses at the gene ends were 1 base for V and 6 bases for J; bases not matched to a gene: 1. This CDR3 is 12 amino acids long. The CDR3 coding sequence is TGCAGCGTTGAAGGCAGGGGGGATACGCAGTATTTT. As protein: CSVEGRGDTQYF.

V and J are TRBV7-3 and TRBJ2-1, with D perhaps matching TRBD2 (6 bases). The CDR3 contains 16 residues. Trimming left V 0 bases short and J 9 bases short, with 18 bases between. CDR1 is SGHTA and CDR2 is FQGTGA in the germline V gene. In DNA, the CDR3 is TGTGCCAGCAGCTTAACCGGGACCGTGATGGGGGGTGAGCAGTTCTTC. It translates to CASSLTGTVMGGEQFF.

The rearrangement uses TRBV30 and TRBJ1-2; unclear D gene. The CDR3 has 11 amino acids. V was shortened by 4 bases and J by 5 bases, with 8 bases between the two germline ends. CDR1 is GTSNPN, CDR2 SVGIG, per germline (reference sequence). The CDR3 sequence is CAWNWRYGYTF. CDR3 bases: TGTGCCTGGAACTGGAGATATGGCTACACCTTC.

This clone turned up a few times. The CDR3: CASSEDLSNQPQHF. CDR3 sequence (DNA): TGTGCCAGTAGTGAGGATCTTAGCAATCAGCCCCAGCATTTT. The chain recombines TRBV19 with TRBJ1-5; D is undetermined. V was clipped by 5 bases and J by 0 bases, with 8 bases between them. CDR3 length: 14 residues. Germline V gene data show CDR1 as LNHDA and CDR2 as SQIVND (reference sequence). The full variable domain, in which reference TRBV19 and TRBJ1-5 provide the parts outside the CDR3, is DGGITQSPKYLFRKEGQNVTLSCEQNLNHDAMYWYRQDPGQGLRLIYYSQIVNDFQKGDIAEGYSVSREKKESFPLTVTSAQKNPTAFYLCASSEDLSNQPQHFGDGTRLSIL.

V usage is TRBV29-1 and J usage is TRBJ1-1, with TRBD1 identical over 9 bases. Unmatched junction bases numbered 8, after V lost 5 bases and J lost 7 bases. This CDR3 has 13 amino acids. Germline lookup yields CDR1 SQVTM and CDR2 ANQGSEA. The CDR3 DNA follows: TGCAGCGTTCCACCCACGGGACAGGGTGAAGCTTTCTTT. This encodes CSVPPTGQGEAFF.

The V gene is TRBV30, the J gene TRBJ1-2, with D tentatively TRBD1 (5 bases). Germline V gene data show CDR1 as GTSNPN and CDR2 as SVGIG (reference sequence). This CDR3 has 13 amino acids. V shed 1 base and J shed 4 bases, with 10 bases lying between them. CDR3 nucleotides: TGTGCCTGGAGTGGCAGGGCGACCTATGGCTACACCTTC. This sequence encodes CAWSGRATYGYTF.

The genes are TRBV25-1 and TRBJ1-4, with 7 nucleotides matching TRBD1. Looked up from germline, CDR1 is MGHDK and CDR2 is SYGVNS. The CDR3 is 13 residues long. V lost 4 bases to trimming and J lost 8 bases; unmatched junction nucleotides: 4. The CDR3 DNA is TGTGCCAGCAGTGCCGGACAGGACGAAAAACTGTTTTTT. Encoded protein: CASSAGQDEKLFF.

The chain is built from TRBV7-2 and TRBJ2-5; 7 nucleotides agree with TRBD1. V lost 5 bases to trimming and J lost 2 bases; unmatched junction nucleotides: 2. The CDR3 has 13 residues. From germline, CDR1 is SGHTA and CDR2 FQGNSA. In DNA, the CDR3 is TGTGCCAGCAGCAGACAGGGTCAAGAGACCCAGTACTTC. Translation gives CASSRQGQETQYF.

In DNA, the CDR3 is TGTGCCAGCAGCTTGGACTATGGCACAGATACGCAGTATTTT. Amino acid sequence: CASSLDYGTDTQYF. The V gene is TRBV5-4, the J gene TRBJ2-3; D call uncertain. CDR1 is SGHNT, CDR2 YYREEE, per germline (reference sequence). This CDR3 is 14 amino acids long. The V end was cut by 0 bases, the J end by 1 base, with 6 bases between.

The chain recombines TRBV7-9 with TRBJ1-2; unclear D gene. Germline V gene lookup returns CDR1 SEHNR and CDR2 FQNEAQ (reference sequence). Trimming shortened V by 5 bases and J by 4 bases, and 14 bases separated the two germline ends. The CDR3 covers 14 residues. The CDR3 bases are TGTGCCAGCAGCAAGCCGGGGTTCGTCTATGGCTACACCTTC. Its protein product is CASSKPGFVYGYTF.

The chain links TRBV6-5 to TRBJ1-3; tentative D call: TRBD1 (6 bases). The V end was cut by 5 bases, the J end by 0 bases, with 11 bases between. CDR3 length equals 15 residues. The V gene's germline CDR1 is MNHEY and CDR2 SVGAGI. The CDR3 DNA reads TGTGCCAGCAGTCAGGGGCCACCCTCTGGAAACACCATATATTTT. It is translated as CASSQGPPSGNTIYF.